Listed below are T cell receptor beta chains from one sample, sequenced in a study of T cells in Graves' hyperthyroidism and ophthalmopathy. MiXCR, applied by TCRdb to the multiplex PCR reads, yields one record per CDR3 protein. The sample includes 450,000 to 700,000 distinct CDR3 sequences, about half of them seen just once. Sequenced input: peripheral blood or thyroid tissue (not recorded which). Every receptor here comes from an adult woman with Graves' disease, either hyperthyroidism or ophthalmopathy (not recorded which). Each CDR3 is given with its conserved first and last residue. The D gene is left open where the match is weak. Expanded clones get a size class; other rows say once, few or many, or leave the size out.

J | D | V | size | CDR3 | DNA
TRBJ2-2 | . | TRBV29-1 | many | CSVTGRITGELFF | TGCAGCGTTACCGGACGGATCACCGGGGAGCTGTTTTTT
TRBJ2-7 | TRBD2 | TRBV6-1 | few | CASSRLAASYEQYF | TGTGCCAGCAGCAGGCTAGCGGCCTCCTACGAGCAGTACTTC
TRBJ1-1 | . | TRBV5-1 | . | CASSSGLDTEAFF | TGCGCCAGCAGCTCGGGACTGGACACTGAAGCTTTCTTT
TRBJ2-5 | . | TRBV10-3 | . | CAISEGVPMDQYF | TGTGCCATCAGTGAGGGGGTGCCCATGGACCAGTACTTC
TRBJ1-1 | TRBD1 | TRBV25-1 | . | CASTTGAMNTEAFF | TGTGCCAGCACGACAGGGGCCATGAACACTGAAGCTTTCTTT
TRBJ2-2 | . | TRBV10-3 | few | CAISEGEVRNAGELFF | TGTGCCATCAGTGAGGGGGAGGTTCGGAACGCCGGGGAGCTGTTTTTT
TRBJ2-6 | . | TRBV4-2 | many | CASSQDENSGANVLTF | TGTGCCAGCAGCCAAGACGAAAACTCTGGGGCCAACGTCCTGACTTTC
TRBJ1-2 | . | TRBV7-3 | few | CASSLDSDGYGYTF | TGTGCCAGCAGCTTAGATTCAGATGGCTATGGCTACACCTTC
TRBJ1-4 | . | TRBV19 | many | CASSKGSENEKLFF | TGTGCCAGTAGTAAGGGAAGCGAGAATGAAAAACTGTTTTTT
TRBJ1-1 | . | TRBV12-3/TRBV12-4 | few | CASKPRLGGNTEAFF | TGTGCCAGCAAACCGAGGCTCGGAGGGAACACTGAAGCTTTCTTT
TRBJ1-1 | . | TRBV28 | . | CASSLQRRGAFF | TGTGCCAGCAGTTTGCAGAGGCGGGGAGCTTTCTTT
TRBJ1-3 | . | TRBV7-2 | many | CASTPSSGNTIYF | TGTGCCAGCACCCCCAGCTCTGGAAACACCATATATTTT
TRBJ1-1 | . | TRBV9 | many | CASSPVPENTEAFF | TGTGCCAGCAGTCCAGTCCCCGAGAACACTGAAGCTTTCTTT
TRBJ1-2 | . | TRBV2 | . | CAAANYGYTF | TGTGCGGCAGCTAACTATGGCTACACCTTC
TRBJ1-1 | . | TRBV7-9 | many | CASRTGHGKKAFF | TGTGCCAGCAGGACGGGACACGGGAAGAAAGCTTTCTTT
TRBJ2-2 | TRBD1 | TRBV24-1 | many | CATRGLQGAGELFF | TGTGCCACCCGAGGCCTACAGGGGGCCGGGGAGCTGTTTTTT
TRBJ1-3 | . | TRBV11-2 | many | CASTTGYGGNTIYF | TGTGCCAGCACCACCGGATATGGTGGAAACACCATATATTTT
TRBJ2-2 | . | TRBV9 | many | CASSVEGMHGELFF | TGTGCCAGCAGCGTAGAGGGGATGCACGGGGAGCTGTTTTTT
TRBJ2-7 | . | TRBV7-9 | few | CASSGVRDRNSGSSYEQYF | TGTGCCAGCAGCGGTGTCCGGGACAGGAATAGCGGGAGCTCCTACGAGCAGTACTTC
TRBJ1-2 | . | TRBV19 | . | CASSMGGSYGYTF | TGTGCCAGTAGTATGGGAGGTTCCTATGGCTACACCTTC
TRBJ1-3 | . | TRBV12-3/TRBV12-4 | . | CASTPVGRYSVNTIYF | TGTGCCAGCACCCCAGTGGGCCGATACTCTGTAAACACCATATATTTT
TRBJ1-5 | . | TRBV2 | . | CASFTLAGQPQHF | TGTGCCAGCTTCACGCTAGCGGGACAGCCCCAGCATTTT
TRBJ2-2 | . | TRBV2 | . | CATDLQGFITGELFF | TGTGCCACTGACCTGCAGGGATTTATCACCGGGGAGCTGTTTTTT
TRBJ2-5 | . | TRBV2 | few | CASSAVDSETQYF | TGTGCCAGCAGCGCCGTAGACTCAGAGACCCAGTACTTC
TRBJ1-1 | . | TRBV12-3/TRBV12-4 | . | CASSWPWGVEAFF | TGTGCCAGCAGTTGGCCATGGGGGGTTGAAGCTTTCTTT
TRBJ1-3 | . | TRBV6-1 | . | CAIRRAGNTIYF | TGTGCCATCAGACGAGCGGGAAACACCATATATTTT
TRBJ2-7 | . | TRBV7-8 | few | CASSLAQTIYEQYF | TGTGCCAGCAGCTTAGCCCAGACAATCTACGAGCAGTACTTC
TRBJ2-2 | . | TRBV9 | . | CASSDGQGNTGELFF | TGTGCCAGCAGCGATGGTCAGGGGAACACCGGGGAGCTGTTTTTT
TRBJ1-5 | . | TRBV7-6 | many | CASSPVGLLSNQPQHF | TGTGCCAGCAGCCCAGTGGGACTGCTTAGCAATCAGCCCCAGCATTTT
TRBJ1-4 | TRBD1 | TRBV4-1 | many | CASSQANRGPNEKLFF | TGCGCCAGCAGCCAAGCTAACAGGGGGCCTAATGAAAAACTGTTTTTT
TRBJ1-4 | TRBD1 | TRBV12-3/TRBV12-4 | . | CASSMDRTNEKLFF | TGTGCCAGCAGTATGGACAGGACTAATGAAAAACTGTTTTTT
TRBJ1-1 | . | TRBV7-9 | . | CASSPGGRANTEAFF | TGTGCCAGCAGCCCGGGGGGCAGGGCGAACACTGAAGCTTTCTTT
TRBJ2-7 | TRBD2 | TRBV27 | many | CASTLRGSSNEQYF | TGTGCCAGCACCCTTCGCGGGAGTTCGAACGAGCAGTACTTC
TRBJ2-1 | TRBD2 | TRBV11-2 | . | CASSPTGGSNEQFF | TGTGCCAGCAGCCCCACCGGGGGGTCCAATGAGCAGTTCTTC
TRBJ1-2 | . | TRBV13 | many | CASSSAQQGSGLDTF | TGTGCCAGCAGCTCAGCACAACAGGGATCGGGACTGGACACCTTC